The rows below give T cell receptor beta chains drawn from one sample of a study of shared clonotypes between healthy human individuals. Measured with immunoSEQ multiplex PCR; TCRdb has only the in-frame clones, and not every one. The data hold millions of clones, with over 85% observed a single time. Material: naive CD4+ T cells sorted from blood. Every receptor here comes from a man in his late teens or twenties in good health. Each CDR3 is given with its conserved first and last residue. The order of the fields is CDR3 protein, CDR3 DNA, D gene, clone size, V gene, J gene. The D gene is left open where the match is weak. A clone size is listed for some rows: how often the clone was seen (once, few, many), or a class if it is expanded.

CASSPRQGRNTEAFF	TGTGCCAGCAGCCCTAGACAGGGAAGGAACACTGAAGCTTTCTTT	TRBD1	.	TRBV6-1	TRBJ1-1
CASSQLGEVGNQPQHF	TGCGCCAGCAGCCAACTAGGGGAGGTGGGCAATCAGCCCCAGCATTTT	.	.	TRBV4-1	TRBJ1-5
CASSLQGDYGYTF	TGTGCCAGCAGTTTACAGGGGGACTATGGCTACACCTTC	TRBD1	few	TRBV27	TRBJ1-2
CASSLALTDPYTF	TGTGCCAGCAGCTTAGCGCTGACGGATCCCTACACCTTC	.	once	TRBV7-9	TRBJ1-2
CASSFEGVGSGEKLFF	TGCGCCAGCAGCTTCGAGGGGGTCGGAAGCGGTGAAAAACTGTTTTTT	.	.	TRBV5-1	TRBJ1-4
CASRTGSLAAGNTIYF	TGCGCCAGCAGAACAGGGAGTTTGGCTGCTGGAAACACCATATATTTT	.	.	TRBV5-1	TRBJ1-3
CASSQDGNYGYTF	TGCGCCAGCAGCCAAGATGGAAACTATGGCTACACCTTC	.	.	TRBV4-3	TRBJ1-2
CASSSYTGGSNTEAFF	TGTGCCAGCAGCTCGTATACAGGGGGCTCCAACACTGAAGCTTTCTTT	TRBD1	.	TRBV5-8	TRBJ1-1
CASSLLAMEETQYF	TGTGCCAGCAGCTTACTTGCGATGGAAGAGACCCAGTACTTC	.	.	TRBV7-9	TRBJ2-5
CASSLNTGNTGELFF	TGTGCCAGCAGCTTAAATACAGGGAACACCGGGGAGCTGTTTTTT	.	.	TRBV7-2	TRBJ2-2
CASRGDGFSYEQYF	TGTGCCAGCAGGGGGGACGGATTCTCCTACGAGCAGTACTTC	.	.	TRBV5-4	TRBJ2-7
CASSLSQGPYEQYF	TGTGCCAGCAGTTTATCGCAGGGCCCCTACGAGCAGTACTTC	.	.	TRBV27	TRBJ2-7
CAISRGLDGDNEQFF	TGTGCCATCAGTCGCGGGCTCGACGGCGACAATGAGCAGTTCTTC	.	.	TRBV10-3	TRBJ2-1
CASSPDRGIGEQYF	TGTGCCAGCAGCCCGGACAGGGGGATCGGCGAGCAGTACTTC	TRBD1	.	TRBV9	TRBJ2-7
CAISEWDKQETQYF	TGTGCCATCAGTGAATGGGACAAACAAGAGACCCAGTACTTC	.	.	TRBV10-3	TRBJ2-5
CAWSRRRLNTDTGELFF	TGTGCCTGGAGTAGGAGACGGTTGAATACGGACACCGGGGAGCTGTTTTTT	.	.	TRBV30	TRBJ2-2
CASSESPGQGNYGYTF	TGTGCCAGCAGTGAGTCCCCGGGACAGGGAAACTATGGCTACACCTTC	TRBD1	.	TRBV6-1	TRBJ1-2
CASSPPGSSYEQYF	TGTGCCAGCTCACCACCCGGGAGCTCCTACGAGCAGTACTTC	.	.	TRBV18	TRBJ2-7
CASRGTADYGYTF	TGTGCCAGCAGGGGGACCGCTGACTATGGCTACACCTTC	.	.	TRBV28	TRBJ1-2
CASSVVASPDTQYF	TGTGCCAGCAGCGTAGTTGCTAGCCCAGATACGCAGTATTTT	.	.	TRBV9	TRBJ2-3
CASSLVAGVSTDTQYF	TGCGCCAGCAGCTTGGTAGCGGGGGTAAGCACAGATACGCAGTATTTT	TRBD2	.	TRBV5-1	TRBJ2-3
CASSASGGGFNEKLFF	TGTGCCAGCTCCGCCAGCGGAGGGGGATTTAATGAAAAACTGTTTTTT	.	.	TRBV18	TRBJ1-4
CASSEKGGYGYTF	TGTGCCAGCAGTGAAAAGGGCGGGTATGGCTACACCTTC	.	.	TRBV25-1	TRBJ1-2
CASSPRDRASGNTIYF	TGTGCCAGCTCACCACGCGACAGGGCCTCTGGAAACACCATATATTTT	TRBD1	once	TRBV18	TRBJ1-3
CASTIDSNSPLHF	TGTGCCAGCACCATAGACAGTAATTCACCCCTCCACTTT	.	.	TRBV6-6	TRBJ1-6
CASTPSRPTNEKLFF	TGTGCCAGCACCCCCTCCAGGCCAACTAATGAAAAACTGTTTTTT	.	once	TRBV28	TRBJ1-4
CASSSPAGGTEAFF	TGTGCCAGCAGTTCCCCCGCAGGGGGCACTGAAGCTTTCTTT	TRBD1	.	TRBV6-5	TRBJ1-1
CASSLVWEGERNTIYF	TGTGCCAGCAGCTTAGTCTGGGAGGGGGAAAGAAACACCATATATTTT	.	.	TRBV11-1	TRBJ1-3
CASSLASANYGYTF	TGTGCCAGCAGTTTGGCCAGCGCGAACTATGGCTACACCTTC	.	.	TRBV6-5	TRBJ1-2
CASSYGARGAEGYTF	TGTGCCAGCAGTTACGGGGCCCGGGGGGCAGAGGGCTACACCTTC	.	.	TRBV6-5	TRBJ1-2
CAISQDRERETQYF	TGTGCCATCAGTCAAGACAGGGAGCGAGAGACCCAGTACTTC	TRBD1	once	TRBV10-3	TRBJ2-5
CAWSVPGQGFSGNTIYF	TGTGCCTGGAGTGTCCCTGGACAGGGCTTTTCTGGAAACACCATATATTTT	TRBD1	.	TRBV30	TRBJ1-3
CASTITSGRAELFF	TGTGCCAGCACGATAACTAGCGGGAGGGCGGAGCTGTTTTTT	TRBD2	.	TRBV6-5	TRBJ2-2
CASSFTVRGSYNEQFF	TGTGCCAGCAGTTTTACGGTGCGGGGCTCCTACAATGAGCAGTTCTTC	.	.	TRBV27	TRBJ2-1
CASNPLDRYNSPLHF	TGTGCCAGCAACCCCTTGGACAGATATAATTCACCCCTCCACTTT	.	.	TRBV6-1	TRBJ1-6
CASSLRDSAGYTF	TGTGCCAGCAGTTTACGGGACAGCGCAGGCTACACCTTC	TRBD1	.	TRBV2	TRBJ1-2
CASSSLQQGPAEGAFF	TGCGCCAGCAGCTCCTTACAGCAGGGGCCGGCTGAAGGAGCTTTCTTT	.	.	TRBV5-1	TRBJ1-1
CASSEESGANQPQHF	TGTGCCAGCAGTGAAGAATCAGGGGCCAATCAGCCCCAGCATTTT	.	.	TRBV2	TRBJ1-5
CASSKRLENTEAFF	TGTGCCAGCAGTAAACGACTGGAGAACACTGAAGCTTTCTTT	.	.	TRBV6-5	TRBJ1-1
CASTSGGTIYF	TGTGCCAGCACGTCAGGGGGCACCATATATTTT	TRBD1	few	TRBV6-6	TRBJ1-3
CASGRISDYEQYF	TGTGCCAGCGGCCGGATTTCCGACTACGAGCAGTACTTC	.	.	TRBV2	TRBJ2-7
CASSLAAGSYEQYF	TGTGCCAGCAGCTTAGCGGCGGGCTCCTACGAGCAGTACTTC	.	.	TRBV7-2	TRBJ2-7
CASSSVEWGTQYF	TGCGCCAGCAGCTCCGTGGAGTGGGGGACCCAGTACTTC	.	.	TRBV5-1	TRBJ2-5
CASRVGPGGGYTF	TGTGCCAGCAGGGTAGGGCCCGGAGGTGGCTACACCTTC	.	.	TRBV28	TRBJ1-2
CASSLMASGSHTGELFF	TGTGCCAGCAGCTTAATGGCTAGCGGGAGTCACACCGGGGAGCTGTTTTTT	TRBD2	.	TRBV7-2	TRBJ2-2
CASSPVGGPNQPQHF	TGTGCCAGCTCACCAGTAGGGGGACCAAATCAGCCCCAGCATTTT	.	.	TRBV18	TRBJ1-5
CASRSLAGYEQYF	TGTGCCAGCAGGTCCCTAGCGGGATACGAGCAGTACTTC	TRBD2	.	TRBV6-6	TRBJ2-7
CAISESMDTQYF	TGTGCCATCAGTGAGTCGATGGATACGCAGTATTTT	.	.	TRBV10-3	TRBJ2-3
CASSASTGTGNTIYF	TGTGCCAGCAGCGCCTCGACAGGGACAGGAAACACCATATATTTT	TRBD1	.	TRBV9	TRBJ1-3
CASSLVIAGYEQYF	TGTGCCAGCAGCTTAGTCATAGCGGGCTACGAGCAGTACTTC	TRBD2	.	TRBV7-2	TRBJ2-7
CASSMDRVGNSPLHF	TGTGCCAGTAGTATGGACAGGGTGGGGAATTCACCCCTCCACTTT	TRBD1	.	TRBV19	TRBJ1-6
CASSITGNNYGYTF	TGTGCCAGCAGTATTACAGGGAACAACTATGGCTACACCTTC	.	.	TRBV9	TRBJ1-2
CASSEGRVLVYGYTF	TGTGCCAGCAGTGAGGGCAGGGTATTAGTCTATGGCTACACCTTC	.	.	TRBV2	TRBJ1-2